Listed below are T cell receptor beta chains from one sample, sequenced in a study of OX40 agonist ivuxolimab in advanced cancers. The assay was immunoSEQ multiplex PCR, and TCRdb's table has in-frame clones only and misses some. This sample has about 76,000 clones, with over 75% found just once. This material consisted of CD4+ or CD8+ T cells sorted from blood, taken in a trial of the OX40 agonist ivuxolimab. Receptors were obtained from an adult with an advanced solid tumor such as melanoma, head and neck, liver or kidney cancer. The CDR3 runs from the conserved cysteine through the conserved F or W. D genes are given only for firm matches. Some rows mark clone size as missing; the rest say once, few, many or name a class of expanded clone.

j_call	d_call	v_call	clone_size	cdr3_aa	cdr3_nt
TRBJ1-2	NA	TRBV5-1	once	CASSLSGAYGYTF	TGCGCCAGCAGCTTATCGGGGGCTTATGGCTACACCTTC
TRBJ2-7	NA	TRBV5-1	NA	CASSSYVKGGGGRATYEQYF	TGCGCCAGCAGCTCCTACGTCAAGGGCGGCGGAGGGCGAGCGACCTACGAGCAGTACTTC
TRBJ2-1	NA	TRBV9	NA	CASNSPTGNNEQFF	TGTGCCAGCAATTCGCCGACAGGAAACAATGAGCAGTTCTTC
TRBJ1-1	TRBD1	TRBV5-1	NA	CASSLNWSGGMSTEAFF	TGCGCCAGCAGCTTGAATTGGTCAGGGGGCATGAGTACTGAAGCTTTCTTT
TRBJ1-4	TRBD1	TRBV7-2	once	CASSAGDSYNEKLFF	TGTGCCAGCAGCGCCGGGGACAGCTATAATGAAAAACTGTTTTTT
TRBJ1-2	NA	TRBV19	NA	CASSIDRGRGGYTF	TGTGCCAGTAGTATAGATCGAGGGAGAGGTGGCTACACCTTC
TRBJ2-7	TRBD2	TRBV7-8	once	CASSSARTSFHEQYF	TGTGCCAGCAGCTCCGCTAGGACTAGCTTCCACGAGCAGTACTTC
TRBJ2-1	NA	TRBV12-5	NA	CASGLTKNEQFF	TGTGCTAGTGGTTTGACTAAGAATGAGCAGTTCTTC
TRBJ2-1	NA	TRBV11-3	NA	CASSPDGPASTYNEQFF	TGTGCCAGCAGCCCCGACGGGCCTGCCTCCACCTACAATGAGCAGTTCTTC
TRBJ2-6	NA	TRBV10-3	NA	CAIRRGGGANVLTF	TGTGCCATTCGCCGGGGTGGTGGGGCCAACGTCCTGACTTTC
TRBJ2-3	NA	TRBV11-2	few	CASRSMEDTQYF	TGTGCCTCTAGGTCTATGGAGGATACGCAGTATTTT
TRBJ2-7	NA	TRBV11-3	NA	CASSEGLGEQYF	TGTGCCAGCAGCGAGGGTTTGGGGGAGCAGTACTTC
TRBJ2-7	TRBD2	TRBV12-5	NA	CASGLVRGSSGSDEQYF	TGTGCTAGTGGTTTGGTACGAGGGTCTAGCGGGAGTGACGAGCAGTACTTC
TRBJ1-2	TRBD1	TRBV19	NA	CASSIGTGGYGYTF	TGTGCCAGTAGTATAGGAACAGGGGGGTATGGCTACACCTTC
TRBJ2-7	TRBD2	TRBV6-5	once	CASSYSSFGRNEQYF	TGTGCCAGCAGTTACTCGAGTTTCGGGAGGAACGAGCAGTACTTC
TRBJ2-3	TRBD2	TRBV29-1	NA	CSVEGLADTQYF	TGCAGCGTTGAAGGACTAGCGGATACGCAGTATTTT
TRBJ2-2	NA	TRBV5-4	NA	CASSMGGQSRTGELFF	TGTGCCAGCAGCATGGGGGGACAGTCGAGGACCGGGGAGCTGTTTTTT
TRBJ2-5	NA	TRBV27	NA	CASSYTGSETQYF	TGTGCCAGCAGCTATACAGGTTCCGAGACCCAGTACTTC
TRBJ2-1	NA	TRBV5-1	few	CASSPPSNEQFF	TGCGCCAGCAGCCCCCCCTCCAATGAGCAGTTCTTC
TRBJ1-2	TRBD1	TRBV19	NA	CASSNPGTGDYGYTF	TGTGCCAGTAGTAACCCCGGGACAGGGGACTATGGCTACACCTTC
TRBJ1-1	NA	TRBV30	NA	CAWSVMGGQVMNTEAFF	TGTGCCTGGAGTGTAATGGGAGGACAAGTCATGAACACTGAAGCTTTCTTT